The 29 T cell receptor beta chains given below trace back to one sample, sequenced in a study of T cell repertoires in cytomegalovirus infection. Each CDR3 protein is one row after TCRdb ran MiXCR on the reads. This table holds almost 500,000 distinct CDR3 sequences, around 11% found once. Sequencing input: PBMCs. The receptors come from a human donor in good health (CMV status not recorded). Some clones in this sample may be carry-over from other donors' samples.

In its sample, this clonotype was seen a few times. This chain connects TRBV5-4 to TRBJ2-7, with 7 bases fitting TRBD2. The CDR3 spans 14 residues. Trimming at V came to 5 bases and at J to 0 bases, leaving 5 bases not matched to a gene. Per germline, CDR1 SGHNT and CDR2 YYREEE (reference sequence). The chain's CDR3 is CASRREGSSYEQYF. The CDR3 nucleotides read TGTGCCAGCAGAAGGGAGGGGTCCTCCTACGAGCAGTACTTC.

In this sample, this clonotype turned up a few times. This chain joins TRBV27 and TRBJ1-1; D call uncertain. Germline-derived CDR1 and CDR2 are MNHEY and SMNVEV (reference sequence). The CDR3 has 14 amino acids. Deletions cut 1 base from V and 1 base from J, with 7 bases between. CDR3 coding DNA: TGTGCCAGCAGTTTATATCCGGAGAACACTGAAGCTTTCTTT. Translating it yields CASSLYPENTEAFF.

The V call is TRBV29-1, the J call TRBJ2-7; 7 positions agree with TRBD1. Germline-derived CDR1 and CDR2 are SQVTM and ANQGSEA. V lost 3 bases and J lost 6; bases outside the gene matches: 5. This CDR3 region has 12 residues. DNA for the CDR3: TGCAGCGTTGATGGCGACAGGGCCGAGCAGTACTTC. Its protein product is CSVDGDRAEQYF.

This clonotype was detected many times. The gene calls are TRBV28 and TRBJ2-2; 7 bases match TRBD1. Germline trimming cut 5 bases from V and 0 bases from J; bases unmatched to any gene: 6. Looked up from germline, CDR1 is MDHEN and CDR2 is SYDVKM. CDR3 length: 16 amino acids. DNA for the CDR3: TGTGCCAGCAGTCAGACAGGGTTCGCGAACACCGGGGAGCTGTTTTTT. This gives the protein CASSQTGFANTGELFF. The full variable domain, with the rest looked up from reference TRBV28 and TRBJ2-2, is DVKVTQSSRYLVKRTGEKVFLECVQDMDHENMFWYRQDPGLGLRLIYFSYDVKMKEKGDIPEGYSVSREKKERFSLILESASTNQTSMYLCASSQTGFANTGELFFGEGSRLTVL.

This clonotype came up many times. J is TRBJ1-2 and V is TRBV7-9; 10 bases agree with TRBD1. Germline V gene sequence: CDR1 SEHNR, CDR2 FQNEAQ (reference sequence). This CDR3 region has 14 residues. J was trimmed by 6 bases and V by 5 bases; bases with no gene match: 6. The CDR3, as DNA: TGTGCCAGCAGCCGACAGGGGGCCGGAGATGGCTACACCTTC. Protein sequence: CASSRQGAGDGYTF.

This clonotype came up a few times. The chain employs TRBV5-1 and TRBJ1-1; no firm D call. V was cut by 0 bases and J by 8 bases, with 5 bases left in between. CDR3 size: 11 residues. Germline V gene lookup returns CDR1 SGHRS and CDR2 YFSETQ. For the CDR3, the DNA is TGCGCCAGCAGCTTGGCGCAGGAAGCTTTCTTT. This gives the protein CASSLAQEAFF.

This clonotype was detected ten times or more. CDR3 residues: CASRVGGQVTETQYF. In nucleotides, the CDR3 is TGTGCCAGCAGGGTCGGAGGTCAGGTGACAGAGACCCAGTACTTC. The gene calls are TRBV12-3 or TRBV12-4 and TRBJ2-5; D perhaps matches TRBD2 (5 bases). The CDR3 is 15 residues long. Trimming removed 6 bases from V and 4 bases from J, with 18 bases in between.

This clonotype was observed at least ten times. The chain employs TRBV7-6 and TRBJ1-5; D is unclear. CDR3 size: 15 residues. Germline V gene lookup returns CDR1 SGHVS and CDR2 FNYEAQ. V was clipped by 1 base and J by 4 bases, with 11 bases between them. The DNA of the CDR3 is TGTGCCAGCAGCTTAGGTACGGACGGTAATCAGCCCCAGCATTTT. It translates to CASSLGTDGNQPQHF.

The count of this clonotype is one. A read error may produce the germline difference seen at one junction end. The chain uses TRBV28 and TRBJ1-1, with D maybe TRBD1 (6 bases). Germline CDR1 is MDHEN and CDR2 is SYDVKM. There are 14 residues in the CDR3. Written as DNA, the CDR3 is TGTACCAGCAGTCCTCCGACAGGGAACACTGAAGCTTTCTTT. This gives the protein CTSSPPTGNTEAFF.

This clonotype showed up many times. The rearrangement links TRBV6-1 to TRBJ2-3; 7 bases map to TRBD2. CDR1 and CDR2 from the germline V gene are MNHNS and SASEGT. Trimming removed 4 bases from V and 2 bases from J; junction bases left unmatched: 9. The CDR3 totals 16 residues. CDR3 sequence: CASSAASGVHTDTQYF. In DNA form, the CDR3 reads TGTGCCAGCAGTGCCGCGAGCGGGGTCCACACAGATACGCAGTATTTT.

Regarding this clonotype: The junction differs from germline at one of its ends, possibly a read error. The genes are TRBV5-3 and TRBJ2-1; 13 bases map to TRBD2. TRBV5-3 is an ORF; its function is uncertain. CDR3 length equals 12 residues. The CDR3 DNA is TGTGCCAGAAGCCTGACTAGCGGGAGGCCTCTCTTC. Its protein product is CARSLTSGRPLF.

This clonotype has ten or more counts. The chain carries TRBV20-1 and TRBJ1-5; no firm D call. The V end lost 3 bases, the J end lost 2 bases, and 5 bases lay between the germline ends. This CDR3 region has 12 residues. Germline CDR1 and CDR2: DFQATT and SNEGSKA (reference sequence). The CDR3 protein is CSASTGNQPQHF. CDR3 nucleotides: TGCAGTGCTAGTACAGGCAATCAGCCCCAGCATTTT.

The chain is built from TRBV11-2 and TRBJ1-2, with D possibly TRBD1 on 5 matching bases. The CDR3 extends over 13 amino acids. Trimming took 3 bases from V and 5 from J, leaving 10 bases between them. CDR1 and CDR2 (germline): SGHAT, FQNNGV. The CDR3 here is CASSLGDRYGYTF. As DNA, the CDR3 is TGTGCCAGCAGCTTGGGGGACCGGTATGGCTACACCTTC.

The gene calls are TRBV19 and TRBJ2-1; TRBD1 matches at 8 bases. V shed 4 bases, J shed 6 bases, and the junction held 5 bases outside the gene matches. Germline V gene data show CDR1 as LNHDA and CDR2 as SQIVND (reference sequence). The CDR3 is made up of 14 amino acids. The CDR3 here is CASSTSDRVNEQFF. CDR3 coding DNA: TGTGCCAGTAGTACATCGGACAGGGTCAATGAGCAGTTCTTC.

This clonotype was counted only a few times. This rearrangement joins TRBV19 to TRBJ2-2; perhaps TRBD2 as D (5 bases). With 1 base removed from V and 1 base from J, the gap between germline ends came to 7 bases. This CDR3 is built from 15 residues. Germline assignment: CDR1 LNHDA and CDR2 SQIVND (reference sequence). CDR3 loop: CASSIVRGNTGELFF. As DNA, the CDR3 is TGTGCCAGTAGTATAGTCCGGGGGAACACCGGGGAGCTGTTTTTT.

In this sample, this clonotype turned up many times. J is TRBJ1-5 and V is TRBV15; D unclear. The CDR3 runs to 14 residues. Trimming removed 1 base at V and 3 bases at J, with 7 bases between. CDR1 is LNHNV and CDR2 is YYDKDF in the germline V gene (reference sequence). The CDR3 DNA follows: TGTGCCACCAGCAGAGGCAGGATCAATCAGCCCCAGCATTTT. Its translation is CATSRGRINQPQHF.

The chain links TRBV28 to TRBJ2-7, with TRBD1 matching over 7 bases. Germline CDR1 and CDR2: MDHEN and SYDVKM. CDR3 size: 11 residues. With V trimmed by 8 bases and J by 12 bases, 10 bases remained unmatched. The CDR3 DNA sequence: TGTGCCAGCGGCGTCCGGGACAGCTGGTACTTC. It yields the protein CASGVRDSWYF.

The sample holds many counts of this clonotype. V gene TRBV5-6 combines with J gene TRBJ2-5, with 14 nucleotides matching TRBD2. Germline loops: CDR1 SGHDT, CDR2 YYEEEE. After removal of 3 bases from V and 0 bases from J, the junction contained 7 bases not matched to a gene. The CDR3 loop spans 18 amino acids. This chain's CDR3 is CASSSGTSGSPYQETQYF. The CDR3 coding sequence is TGTGCCAGCAGCTCCGGGACTAGCGGGAGCCCTTACCAAGAGACCCAGTACTTC.

This chain uses TRBV5-1 with TRBJ2-7, with 10 bases matching TRBD2. The germline CDR1 and CDR2 sequences are SGHRS and YFSETQ. The J segment lost 3 bases and the V segment lost 3 bases, leaving 3 bases of the junction unmatched. CDR3 length equals 14 residues. The CDR3 nucleotides read TGCGCCAGCAGCTCTAGCGGGAGTGTCTACGAGCAGTACTTC. As protein: CASSSSGSVYEQYF.

Worth noting for this clonotype: This could be a read error, since a much larger clone is one nucleotide away. V and J are TRBV15 and TRBJ1-1; no definite D call. CDR1 LNHNV and CDR2 YYDKDF come from the germline V gene (reference sequence). This CDR3 is 13 amino acids long. The ends were cut back, 5 bases at V and 2 bases at J, with 9 bases in the middle. For the CDR3, the DNA is TGTGCCACCAGCGGAGCCCCCAACACTGAAGCTTTCTTT. Protein sequence: CATSGAPNTEAFF. The full variable domain, rest sourced from reference TRBV15 and TRBJ1-1, is DAMVIQNPRYQVTQFGKPVTLSCSQTLNHNVMYWYQQKSSQAPKLLFHYYDKDFNNEADTPDNFQSRRPNTSFCFLDIRSPGLGDTAMYLCATSGAPNTEAFFGQGTRLTVV.

Many counts were recorded for this clonotype. The J gene is TRBJ2-1, the V gene TRBV7-9; no clear D. CDR3 length: 13 amino acids. Trimming shortened V by 6 bases and J by 6 bases, and 12 bases separated the two germline ends. From germline, CDR1 is SEHNR and CDR2 FQNEAQ (reference sequence). The CDR3, as DNA: TGTGCCAGCAGTCTTAGGAGTCTCAATGAGCAGTTCTTC. This gives the protein CASSLRSLNEQFF.

The rearrangement uses TRBV20-1 and TRBJ1-1, with a possible D match to TRBD1 (6 bases). Between the trimmed V and J ends, which lost 6 bases and 2 bases, there was a span of 16 bases. Germline assignment: CDR1 DFQATT and CDR2 SNEGSKA (reference sequence). The CDR3 extends over 14 amino acids. The CDR3, as DNA: TGCAGTGCGGGCCGGGGGGCCTTAAACACTGAAGCTTTCTTT. Translation gives CSAGRGALNTEAFF.

The sample holds a few counts of this clonotype. This chain connects TRBV28 to TRBJ1-1; no clear D gene. Germline V lookup: CDR1 MDHEN, CDR2 SYDVKM. V was clipped by 6 bases and J by 3 bases, with 14 bases between them. The CDR3 length is 14 residues. The CDR3 sequence is CASRGTWMDTEAFF. The CDR3 coding sequence is TGTGCCAGCAGGGGTACATGGATGGACACTGAAGCTTTCTTT.

About this clonotype itself: This may be a read error: a much more frequent sequence differs by one nucleotide. This rearrangement joins TRBV28 to TRBJ2-5; unclear D gene. Germline V gene lookup returns CDR1 MDHEN and CDR2 SYDVKM. The V end was cut by 7 bases, the J end by 5 bases, with 20 bases between. This CDR3 is built from 15 residues. The CDR3 is CASTPLHMVGETQYF. CDR3 in DNA: TGTGCCAGCACCCCTCTTCACATGGTGGGGGAGACCCAGTACTTC. Looking up the rest from reference TRBV28 and TRBJ2-5 gives the full variable domain: DVKVTQSSRYLVKRTGEKVFLECVQDMDHENMFWYRQDPGLGLRLIYFSYDVKMKEKGDIPEGYSVSREKKERFSLILESASTNQTSMYLCASTPLHMVGETQYFGPGTRLLVL.

This clonotype was detected many times. V gene TRBV6-1 combines with J gene TRBJ2-3; TRBD2 matches at 8 bases. The CDR3 contains 14 residues. V lost 8 bases and J lost 1; bases outside the gene matches: 5. CDR1 is MNHNS and CDR2 is SASEGT in the germline V gene. The CDR3 spells CASYGGGRTDTQYF. CDR3 sequence (DNA): TGTGCCAGCTACGGGGGGGGGCGCACAGATACGCAGTATTTT.

This clonotype was observed at least ten times. This chain connects TRBV7-3 to TRBJ2-7; D is uncertain. This CDR3 has 15 residues. Germline V gene data show CDR1 as SGHTA and CDR2 as FQGTGA. Trimming shortened V by 0 bases and J by 2 bases, and 11 bases separated the two germline ends. The CDR3 DNA reads as TGTGCCAGCAGCTTAACGTCTCAACCCCCCTACGAGCAGTACTTC. It codes for CASSLTSQPPYEQYF.

This clonotype was recorded many times. This rearrangement joins TRBV20-1 to TRBJ2-1, with D maybe TRBD2 (6 bases). This CDR3 has 14 residues. V lost 4 bases to trimming and J lost 7 bases, with 17 bases between them. In germline, CDR1 is DFQATT, CDR2 SNEGSKA (reference sequence). The CDR3: CSAKEGTVTNEQFF. DNA of the CDR3: TGCAGTGCTAAGGAGGGAACAGTGACAAATGAGCAGTTCTTC.

This clonotype was seen many times. This sequence joins TRBV6-6 and TRBJ1-1, with D unresolved. The CDR3 is 16 amino acids. With 2 bases removed from V and 1 base from J, the gap between germline ends came to 14 bases. CDR1 is MNHNY, CDR2 SVGAGI, per germline (reference sequence). This chain's CDR3 is CASSYRTAGRNTEAFF. The CDR3 bases are TGTGCCAGCAGTTACAGAACCGCCGGGAGGAACACTGAAGCTTTCTTT.

The table lists this clonotype with many counts. The genes are TRBV29-1 and TRBJ1-2, with D possibly matching TRBD1 (5 bases). Trimming took off 7 bases at V and 2 bases at J, with 11 bases between the two ends. The CDR3 consists of 12 residues. From germline, CDR1 is SQVTM and CDR2 ANQGSEA. The CDR3 DNA follows: TGCAGCGGGAGGGGATTCAACTATGGCTACACCTTC. Encoded protein: CSGRGFNYGYTF.